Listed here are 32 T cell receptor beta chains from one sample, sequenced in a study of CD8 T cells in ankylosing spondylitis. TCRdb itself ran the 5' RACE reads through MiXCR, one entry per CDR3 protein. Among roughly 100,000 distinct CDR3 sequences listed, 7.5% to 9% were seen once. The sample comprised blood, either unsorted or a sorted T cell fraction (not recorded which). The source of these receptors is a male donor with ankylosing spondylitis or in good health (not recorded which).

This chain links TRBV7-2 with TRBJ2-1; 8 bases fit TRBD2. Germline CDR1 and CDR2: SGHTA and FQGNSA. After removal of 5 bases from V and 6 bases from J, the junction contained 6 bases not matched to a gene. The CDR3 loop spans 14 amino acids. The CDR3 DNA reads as TGTGCCAGCAGCCCCCTACTAGCGGCCAATGAGCAGTTCTTC. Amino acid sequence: CASSPLLAANEQFF.

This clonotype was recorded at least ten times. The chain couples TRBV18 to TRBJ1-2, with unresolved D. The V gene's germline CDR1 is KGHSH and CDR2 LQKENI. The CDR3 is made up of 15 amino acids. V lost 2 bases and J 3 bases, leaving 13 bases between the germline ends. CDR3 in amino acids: CASSPVRTGDYGYTF. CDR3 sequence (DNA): TGTGCCAGCTCACCAGTTCGCACCGGGGACTATGGCTACACCTTC.

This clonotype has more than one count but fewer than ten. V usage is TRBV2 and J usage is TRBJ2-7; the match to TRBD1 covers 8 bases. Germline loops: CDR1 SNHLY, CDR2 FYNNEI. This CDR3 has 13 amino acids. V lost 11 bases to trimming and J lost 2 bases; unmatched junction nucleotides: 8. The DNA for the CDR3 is TGTGCCGCCCATAAGGACAGGGCCTACGAGCAGTACTTC. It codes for CAAHKDRAYEQYF.

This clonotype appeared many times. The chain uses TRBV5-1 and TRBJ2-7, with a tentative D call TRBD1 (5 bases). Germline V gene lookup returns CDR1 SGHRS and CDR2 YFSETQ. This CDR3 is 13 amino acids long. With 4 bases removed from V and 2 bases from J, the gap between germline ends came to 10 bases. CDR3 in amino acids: CASSLAQAYEQYF. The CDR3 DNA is TGCGCCAGCAGCCTCGCACAGGCCTACGAGCAGTACTTC.

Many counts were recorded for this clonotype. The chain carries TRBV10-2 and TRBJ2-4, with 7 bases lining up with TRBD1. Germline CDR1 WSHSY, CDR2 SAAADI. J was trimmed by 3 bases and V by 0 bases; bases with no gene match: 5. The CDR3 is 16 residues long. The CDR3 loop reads CASSESTGFVKNIQYF. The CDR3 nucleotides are TGCGCCAGCAGTGAGTCGACAGGGTTTGTCAAAAACATTCAGTACTTC.

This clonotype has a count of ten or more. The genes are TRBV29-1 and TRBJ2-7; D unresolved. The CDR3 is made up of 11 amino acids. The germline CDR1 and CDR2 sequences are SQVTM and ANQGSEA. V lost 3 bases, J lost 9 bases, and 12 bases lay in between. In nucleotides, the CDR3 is TGCAGCGTTGAGACGGACGGCGTGCAGTACTTC. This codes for CSVETDGVQYF.

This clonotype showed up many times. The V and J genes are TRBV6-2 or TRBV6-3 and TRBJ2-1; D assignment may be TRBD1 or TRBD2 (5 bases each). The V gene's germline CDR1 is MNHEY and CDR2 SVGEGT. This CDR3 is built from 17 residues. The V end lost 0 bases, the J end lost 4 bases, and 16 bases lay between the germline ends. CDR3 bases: TGTGCCAGCAGTTACTCTTCTGTAGCCGGGGCTTACAATGAGCAGTTCTTC. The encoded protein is CASSYSSVAGAYNEQFF.

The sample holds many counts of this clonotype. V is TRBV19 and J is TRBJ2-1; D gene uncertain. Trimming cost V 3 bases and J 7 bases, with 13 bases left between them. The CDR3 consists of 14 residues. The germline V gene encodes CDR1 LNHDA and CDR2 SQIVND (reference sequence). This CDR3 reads CASSIGQLANEQFF. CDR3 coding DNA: TGTGCCAGTAGTATCGGCCAGTTAGCAAATGAGCAGTTCTTC.

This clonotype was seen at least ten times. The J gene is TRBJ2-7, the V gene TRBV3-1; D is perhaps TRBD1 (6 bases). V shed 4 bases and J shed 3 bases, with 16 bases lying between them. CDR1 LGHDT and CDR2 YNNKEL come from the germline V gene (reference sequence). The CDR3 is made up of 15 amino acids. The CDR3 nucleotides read TGTGCCAGCAGCCGGCAACAGGGATTGGACTACGAGCAGTACTTC. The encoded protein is CASSRQQGLDYEQYF.

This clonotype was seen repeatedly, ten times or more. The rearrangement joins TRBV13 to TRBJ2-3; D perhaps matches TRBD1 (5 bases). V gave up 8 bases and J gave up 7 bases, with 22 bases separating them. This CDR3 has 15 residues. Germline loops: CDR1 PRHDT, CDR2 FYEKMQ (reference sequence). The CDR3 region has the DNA TGTGCCAGCCGACCGCGGATCGAGTGGGGCCATACGCAGTATTTT. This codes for CASRPRIEWGHTQYF.

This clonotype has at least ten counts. The CDR3 coding sequence is TGCAGCGTCCTCCCGGGACTAGGGACAGATACGCAGTATTTT. Translating gives CSVLPGLGTDTQYF. This sequence joins TRBV29-1 and TRBJ2-3; 8 nucleotides align to TRBD2. Germline values: CDR1 SQVTM, CDR2 ANQGSEA. The CDR3 extends over 14 amino acids. Trimming took 6 bases from V and 3 from J; bases not matched to a gene: 8.

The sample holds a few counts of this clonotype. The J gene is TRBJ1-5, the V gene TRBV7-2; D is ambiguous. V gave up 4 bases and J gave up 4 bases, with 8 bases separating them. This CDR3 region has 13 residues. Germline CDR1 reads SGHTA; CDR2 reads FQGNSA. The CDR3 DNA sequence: TGTGCCAGCAGCTCCGAGCGAAATCAGCCCCAGCATTTT. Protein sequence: CASSSERNQPQHF.

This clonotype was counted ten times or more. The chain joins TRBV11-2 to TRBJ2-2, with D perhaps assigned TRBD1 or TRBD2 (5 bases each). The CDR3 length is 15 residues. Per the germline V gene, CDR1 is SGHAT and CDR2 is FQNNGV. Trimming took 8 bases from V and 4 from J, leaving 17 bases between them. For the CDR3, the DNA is TGTGCCAGCGCGGAGGCCAGGGCTAGCACCGGGGAGCTGTTTTTT. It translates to CASAEARASTGELFF.

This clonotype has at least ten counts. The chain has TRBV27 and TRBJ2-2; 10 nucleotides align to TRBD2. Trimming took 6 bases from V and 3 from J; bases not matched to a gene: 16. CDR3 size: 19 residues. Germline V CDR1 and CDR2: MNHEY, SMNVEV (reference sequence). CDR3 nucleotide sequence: TGTGCCAGCAGCAAAATATCCCCCCTAGCGGGAGTTGACACCGGGGAGCTGTTTTTT. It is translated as CASSKISPLAGVDTGELFF.

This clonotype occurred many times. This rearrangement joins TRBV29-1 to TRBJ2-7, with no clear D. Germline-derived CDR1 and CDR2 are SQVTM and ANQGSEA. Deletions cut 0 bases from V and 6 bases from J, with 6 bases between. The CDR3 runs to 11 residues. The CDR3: CSVEEALEQYF. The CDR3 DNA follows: TGCAGCGTTGAAGAGGCCCTCGAGCAGTACTTC.

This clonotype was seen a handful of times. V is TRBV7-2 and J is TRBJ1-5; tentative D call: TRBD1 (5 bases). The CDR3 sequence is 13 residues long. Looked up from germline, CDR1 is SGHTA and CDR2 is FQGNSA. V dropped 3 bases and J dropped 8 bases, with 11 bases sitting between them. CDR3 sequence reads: CASSFREAEPQHF. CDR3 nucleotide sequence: TGTGCCAGCAGCTTCAGGGAGGCGGAGCCCCAGCATTTT. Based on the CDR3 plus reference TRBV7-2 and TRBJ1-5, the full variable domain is GAGVSQSPSNKVTEKGKDVELRCDPISGHTALYWYRQSLGQGLEFLIYFQGNSAPDKSGLPSDRFSAERTGGSVSTLTIQRTQQEDSAVYLCASSFREAEPQHFGDGTRLSIL.

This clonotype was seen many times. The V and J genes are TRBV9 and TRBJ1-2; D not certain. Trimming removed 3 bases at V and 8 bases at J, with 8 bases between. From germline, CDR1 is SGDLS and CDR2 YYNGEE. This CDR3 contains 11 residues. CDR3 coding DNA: TGTGCCAGCAGCGGGTCGGGCGGCTACACCTTC. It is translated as CASSGSGGYTF.

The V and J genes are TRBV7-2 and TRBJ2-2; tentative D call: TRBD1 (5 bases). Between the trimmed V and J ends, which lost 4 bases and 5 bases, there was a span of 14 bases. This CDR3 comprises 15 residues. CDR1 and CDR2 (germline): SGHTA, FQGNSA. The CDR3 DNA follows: TGTGCCAGCAGCTATGCCCCAGGGTTTACCGGGGAGCTGTTTTTT. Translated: CASSYAPGFTGELFF.

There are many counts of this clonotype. CDR3 loop: CASSWDRPNTEAFF. In DNA form, the CDR3 reads TGCGCCAGCAGCTGGGACAGGCCAAACACTGAAGCTTTCTTT. The chain uses TRBV5-1 and TRBJ1-1; 8 bases agree with TRBD1. The germline gives CDR1 SGHRS, CDR2 YFSETQ. This CDR3 spans 14 amino acids. J was trimmed by 2 bases and V by 3 bases; bases with no gene match: 3.

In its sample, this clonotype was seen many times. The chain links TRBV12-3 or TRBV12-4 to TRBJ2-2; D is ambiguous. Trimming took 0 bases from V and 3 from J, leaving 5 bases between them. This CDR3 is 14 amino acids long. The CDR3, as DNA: TGTGCCAGCAGTTTAGCGCCCTACACCGGGGAGCTGTTTTTT. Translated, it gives CASSLAPYTGELFF.

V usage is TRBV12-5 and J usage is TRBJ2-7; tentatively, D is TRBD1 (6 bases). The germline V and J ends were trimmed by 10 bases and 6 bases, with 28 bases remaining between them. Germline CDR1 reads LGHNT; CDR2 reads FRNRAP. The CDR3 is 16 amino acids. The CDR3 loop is CATGLGVSGQLGEQYF. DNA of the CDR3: TGTGCTACCGGTCTTGGAGTTTCGGGACAACTGGGCGAGCAGTACTTC.

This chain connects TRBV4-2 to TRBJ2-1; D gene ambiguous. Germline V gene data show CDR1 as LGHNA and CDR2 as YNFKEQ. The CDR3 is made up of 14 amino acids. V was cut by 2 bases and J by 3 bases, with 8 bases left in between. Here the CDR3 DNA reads TGTGCCAGCAGCCAACGGTCACTCTACAATGAGCAGTTCTTC. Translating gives CASSQRSLYNEQFF.

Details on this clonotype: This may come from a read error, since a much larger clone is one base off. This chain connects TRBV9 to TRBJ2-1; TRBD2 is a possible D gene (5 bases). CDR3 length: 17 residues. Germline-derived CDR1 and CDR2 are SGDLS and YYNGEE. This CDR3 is CASSVFGLTESGNAQFF. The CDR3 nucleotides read TGTGCCAGCAGCGTATTTGGACTGACCGAATCCGGGAATGCGCAGTTCTTC.

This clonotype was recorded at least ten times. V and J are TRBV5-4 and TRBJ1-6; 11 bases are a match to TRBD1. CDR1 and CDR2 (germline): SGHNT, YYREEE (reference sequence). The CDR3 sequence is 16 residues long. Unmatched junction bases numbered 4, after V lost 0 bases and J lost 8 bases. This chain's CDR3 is CASSLGGQGVYSPLHF. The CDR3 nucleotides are TGTGCCAGCAGCTTGGGGGGACAGGGGGTGTATTCACCCCTCCACTTT.

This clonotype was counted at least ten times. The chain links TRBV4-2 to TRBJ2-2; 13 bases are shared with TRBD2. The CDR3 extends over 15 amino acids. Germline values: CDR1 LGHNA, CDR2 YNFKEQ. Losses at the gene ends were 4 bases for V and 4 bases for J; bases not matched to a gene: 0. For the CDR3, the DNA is TGTGCCAGCAGCCGGACTAGCGGGGGCACCGGGGAGCTGTTTTTT. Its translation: CASSRTSGGTGELFF.

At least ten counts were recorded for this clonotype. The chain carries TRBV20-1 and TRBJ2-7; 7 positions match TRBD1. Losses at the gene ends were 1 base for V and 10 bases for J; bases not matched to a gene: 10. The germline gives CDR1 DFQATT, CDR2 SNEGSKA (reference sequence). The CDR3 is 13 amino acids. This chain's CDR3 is CSARVPGQVGQYF. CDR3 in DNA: TGCAGTGCTAGAGTCCCTGGACAGGTTGGCCAGTACTTC.

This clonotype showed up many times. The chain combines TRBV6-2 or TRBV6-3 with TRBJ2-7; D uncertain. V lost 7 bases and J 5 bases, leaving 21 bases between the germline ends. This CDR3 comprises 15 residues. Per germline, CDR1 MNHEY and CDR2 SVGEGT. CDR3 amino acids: CASTSSGTLLHEQYF. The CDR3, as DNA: TGTGCCAGCACCTCCTCAGGAACACTTTTACACGAGCAGTACTTC.

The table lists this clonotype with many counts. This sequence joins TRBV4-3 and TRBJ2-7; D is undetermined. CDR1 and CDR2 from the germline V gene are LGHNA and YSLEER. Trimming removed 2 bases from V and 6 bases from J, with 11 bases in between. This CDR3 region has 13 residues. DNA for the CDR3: TGCGCCAGCAGCCAAAGCTTGGTGGGCGAGCAGTACTTC. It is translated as CASSQSLVGEQYF.

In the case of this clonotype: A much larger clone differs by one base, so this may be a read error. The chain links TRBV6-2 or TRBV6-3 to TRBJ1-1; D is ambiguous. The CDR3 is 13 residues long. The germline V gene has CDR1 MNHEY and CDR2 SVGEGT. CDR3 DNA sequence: TGTTCCAGCACGCCCCAGGTGAACACTGAAGCTTTCTTT. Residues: CSSTPQVNTEAFF.

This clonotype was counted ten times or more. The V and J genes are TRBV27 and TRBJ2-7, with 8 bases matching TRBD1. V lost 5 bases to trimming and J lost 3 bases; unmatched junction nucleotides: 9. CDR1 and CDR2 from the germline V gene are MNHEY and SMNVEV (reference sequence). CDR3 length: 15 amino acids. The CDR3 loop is CASSPTRQGYYEQYF. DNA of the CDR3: TGTGCCAGCAGTCCCACACGACAGGGGTACTACGAGCAGTACTTC.

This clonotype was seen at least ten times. CDR3: CASSSTGKDTEAFF. DNA of the CDR3: TGTGCCAGCTCATCGACAGGGAAGGACACTGAAGCTTTCTTT. V usage is TRBV18 and J usage is TRBJ1-1; TRBD1 aligns across 7 bases. Per the germline V gene, CDR1 is KGHSH and CDR2 is LQKENI. CDR3 size: 14 residues. Germline trimming cut 5 bases from V and 3 bases from J; bases unmatched to any gene: 6.

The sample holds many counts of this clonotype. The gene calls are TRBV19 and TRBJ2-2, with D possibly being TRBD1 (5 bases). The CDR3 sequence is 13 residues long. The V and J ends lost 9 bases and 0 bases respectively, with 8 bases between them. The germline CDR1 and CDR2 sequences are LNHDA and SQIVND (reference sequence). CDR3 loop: CASGRANTGELFF. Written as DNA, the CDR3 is TGTGCCAGCGGCAGGGCGAACACCGGGGAGCTGTTTTTT.